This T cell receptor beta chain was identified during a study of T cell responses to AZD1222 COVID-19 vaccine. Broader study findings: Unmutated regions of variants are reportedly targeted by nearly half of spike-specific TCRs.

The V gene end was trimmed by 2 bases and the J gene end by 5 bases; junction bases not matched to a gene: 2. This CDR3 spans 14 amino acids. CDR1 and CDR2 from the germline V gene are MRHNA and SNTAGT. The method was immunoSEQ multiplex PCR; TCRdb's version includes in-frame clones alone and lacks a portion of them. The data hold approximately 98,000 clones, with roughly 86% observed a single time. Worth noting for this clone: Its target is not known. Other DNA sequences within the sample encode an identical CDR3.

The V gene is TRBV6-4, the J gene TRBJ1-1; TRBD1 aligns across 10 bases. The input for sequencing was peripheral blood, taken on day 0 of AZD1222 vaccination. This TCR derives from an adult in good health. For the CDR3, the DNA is TGTGCCAGCAGTGACACGGACAGGGGGACTGAAGCTTTCTTT. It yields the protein CASSDTDRGTEAFF.